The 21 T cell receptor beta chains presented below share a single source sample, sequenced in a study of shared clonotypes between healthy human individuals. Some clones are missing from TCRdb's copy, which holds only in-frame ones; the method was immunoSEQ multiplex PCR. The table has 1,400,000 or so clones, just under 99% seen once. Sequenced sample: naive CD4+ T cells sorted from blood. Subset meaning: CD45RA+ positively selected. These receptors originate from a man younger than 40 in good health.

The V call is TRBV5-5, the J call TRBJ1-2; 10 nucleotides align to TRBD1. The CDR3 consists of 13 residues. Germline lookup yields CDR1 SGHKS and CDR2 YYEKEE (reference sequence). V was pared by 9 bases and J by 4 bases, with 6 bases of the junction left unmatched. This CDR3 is CATGTGVIYGYTF. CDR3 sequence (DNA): TGTGCCACTGGGACAGGGGTGATCTATGGCTACACCTTC.

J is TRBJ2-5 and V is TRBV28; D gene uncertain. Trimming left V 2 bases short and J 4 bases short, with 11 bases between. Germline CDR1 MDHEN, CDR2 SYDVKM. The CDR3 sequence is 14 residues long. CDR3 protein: CASSLIPQPETQYF. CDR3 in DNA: TGTGCCAGCAGTTTAATCCCCCAGCCAGAGACCCAGTACTTC.

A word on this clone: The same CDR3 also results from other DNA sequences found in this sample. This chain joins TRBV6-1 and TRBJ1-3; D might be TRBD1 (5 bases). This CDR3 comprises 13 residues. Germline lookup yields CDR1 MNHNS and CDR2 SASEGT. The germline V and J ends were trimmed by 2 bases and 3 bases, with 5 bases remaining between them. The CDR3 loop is CASSERGGNTIYF. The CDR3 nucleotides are TGTGCCAGCAGTGAAAGGGGTGGAAACACCATATATTTT.

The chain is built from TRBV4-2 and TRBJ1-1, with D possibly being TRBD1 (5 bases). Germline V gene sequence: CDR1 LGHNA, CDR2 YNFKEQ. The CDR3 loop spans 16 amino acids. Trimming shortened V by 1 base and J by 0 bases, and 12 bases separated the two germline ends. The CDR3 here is CASSQGGDGMNTEAFF. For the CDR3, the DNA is TGTGCCAGCAGCCAAGGGGGGGACGGGATGAACACTGAAGCTTTCTTT.

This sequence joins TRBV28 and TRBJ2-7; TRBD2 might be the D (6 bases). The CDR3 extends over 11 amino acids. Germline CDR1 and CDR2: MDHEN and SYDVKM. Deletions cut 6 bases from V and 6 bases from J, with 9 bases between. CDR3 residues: CASSGSFEQYF. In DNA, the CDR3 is TGTGCCAGCAGCGGGAGTTTCGAGCAGTACTTC.

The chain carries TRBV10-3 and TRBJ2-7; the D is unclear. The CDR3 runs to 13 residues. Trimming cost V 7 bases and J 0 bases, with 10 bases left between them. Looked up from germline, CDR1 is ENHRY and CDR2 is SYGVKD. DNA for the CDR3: TGTGCCATCATGGAAAAGGACTCCTACGAGCAGTACTTC. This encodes CAIMEKDSYEQYF.

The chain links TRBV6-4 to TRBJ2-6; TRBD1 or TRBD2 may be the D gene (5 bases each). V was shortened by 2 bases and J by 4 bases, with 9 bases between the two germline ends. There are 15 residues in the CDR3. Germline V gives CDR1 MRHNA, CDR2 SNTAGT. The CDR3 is CASSDGGTGANVLTF. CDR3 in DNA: TGTGCCAGCAGTGACGGGGGAACAGGGGCCAACGTCCTGACTTTC.

The CDR3 DNA is TGTGCCAGCAGTTCCGGGGACACGTCCACAGATACGCAGTATTTT. Translating gives CASSSGDTSTDTQYF. J is TRBJ2-3 and V is TRBV5-4; tentatively, D is TRBD1 (6 bases). This CDR3 is built from 15 residues. The germline V gene encodes CDR1 SGHNT and CDR2 YYREEE (reference sequence). V lost 5 bases and J 2 bases, leaving 15 bases between the germline ends. Full variable domain (missing parts from reference TRBV5-4 and TRBJ2-3): ETGVTQSPTHLIKTRGQQVTLRCSSQSGHNTVSWYQQALGQGPQFIFQYYREEENGRGNFPPRFSGLQFPNYSSELNVNALELDDSALYLCASSSGDTSTDTQYFGPGTRLTVL.

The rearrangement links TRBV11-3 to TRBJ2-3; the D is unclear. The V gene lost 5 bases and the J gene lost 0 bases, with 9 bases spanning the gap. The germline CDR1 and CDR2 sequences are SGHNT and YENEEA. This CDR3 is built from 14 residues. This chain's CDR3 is CASSLGTSTDTQYF. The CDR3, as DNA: TGTGCCAGCAGCCTCGGAACTAGCACAGATACGCAGTATTTT.

The CDR3 DNA is TGCGCCAGCAGCCAAGATCTCAGTGGCGGGAGTATCACCGGGGAGCTGTTTTTT. The encoded protein is CASSQDLSGGSITGELFF. The V and J genes are TRBV4-3 and TRBJ2-2; 7 bases fit TRBD2. Germline CDR1 reads LGHNA; CDR2 reads YSLEER. Trimming removed 0 bases from V and 4 bases from J; junction bases left unmatched: 11. CDR3 length: 18 amino acids.

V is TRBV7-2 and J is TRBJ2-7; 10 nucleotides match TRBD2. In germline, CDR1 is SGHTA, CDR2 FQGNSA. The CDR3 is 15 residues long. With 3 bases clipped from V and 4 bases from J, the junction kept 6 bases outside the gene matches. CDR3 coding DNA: TGTGCCAGCAGCTTGGGACTAGCGCAACCTTACGAGCAGTACTTC. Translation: CASSLGLAQPYEQYF.

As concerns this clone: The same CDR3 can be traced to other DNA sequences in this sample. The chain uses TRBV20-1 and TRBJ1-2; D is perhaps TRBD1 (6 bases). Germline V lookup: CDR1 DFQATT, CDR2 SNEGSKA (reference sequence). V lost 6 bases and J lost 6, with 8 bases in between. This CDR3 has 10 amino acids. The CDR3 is CSAYRDGYTF. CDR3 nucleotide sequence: TGCAGTGCCTACAGGGATGGCTACACCTTC.

The CDR3 nucleotides are TGTGCCAGCAGCTTAGGGGTTGCGGGAGAAAATGAGCAGTTCTTC. Protein sequence: CASSLGVAGENEQFF. V and J are TRBV7-2 and TRBJ2-1; TRBD2 matches at 7 bases. The ends lost 1 base at V and 7 bases at J; junction bases unmatched: 7. This CDR3 has 15 residues. Germline V lookup: CDR1 SGHTA, CDR2 FQGNSA.

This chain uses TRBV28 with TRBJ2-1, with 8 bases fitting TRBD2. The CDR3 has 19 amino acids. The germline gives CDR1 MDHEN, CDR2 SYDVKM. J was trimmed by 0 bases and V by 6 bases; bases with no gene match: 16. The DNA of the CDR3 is TGTGCCAGCAGCACTAATGCAGCGGGAGTGGGCGGCTCCTACAATGAGCAGTTCTTC. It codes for CASSTNAAGVGGSYNEQFF. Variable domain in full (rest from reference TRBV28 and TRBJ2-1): DVKVTQSSRYLVKRTGEKVFLECVQDMDHENMFWYRQDPGLGLRLIYFSYDVKMKEKGDIPEGYSVSREKKERFSLILESASTNQTSMYLCASSTNAAGVGGSYNEQFFGPGTRLTVL.

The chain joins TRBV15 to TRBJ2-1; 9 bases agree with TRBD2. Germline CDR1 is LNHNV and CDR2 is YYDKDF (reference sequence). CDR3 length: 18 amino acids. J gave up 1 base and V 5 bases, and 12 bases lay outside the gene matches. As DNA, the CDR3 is TGTGCCACCAGCCCCCGGGCTAGCGGGATAATGTCCTACAATGAGCAGTTCTTC. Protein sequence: CATSPRASGIMSYNEQFF.

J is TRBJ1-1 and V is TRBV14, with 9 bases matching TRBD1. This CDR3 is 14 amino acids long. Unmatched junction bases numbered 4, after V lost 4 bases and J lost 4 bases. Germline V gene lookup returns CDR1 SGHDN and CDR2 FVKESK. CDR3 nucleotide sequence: TGTGCCAGCAGCCCCCGGGACAGGGCCACTGAAGCTTTCTTT. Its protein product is CASSPRDRATEAFF. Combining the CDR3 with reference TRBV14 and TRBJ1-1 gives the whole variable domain EAGVTQFPSHSVIEKGQTVTLRCDPISGHDNLYWYRRVMGKEIKFLLHFVKESKQDESGMPNNRFLAERTGGTYSTLKVQPAELEDSGVYFCASSPRDRATEAFFGQGTRLTVV.

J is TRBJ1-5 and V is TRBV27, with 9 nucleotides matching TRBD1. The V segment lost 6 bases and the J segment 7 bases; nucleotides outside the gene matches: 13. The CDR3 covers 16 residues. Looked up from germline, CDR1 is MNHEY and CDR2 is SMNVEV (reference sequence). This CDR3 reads CASSPRIGTGSQPQHF. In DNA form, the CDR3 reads TGTGCCAGCAGCCCACGCATTGGGACAGGGAGCCAGCCCCAGCATTTT.

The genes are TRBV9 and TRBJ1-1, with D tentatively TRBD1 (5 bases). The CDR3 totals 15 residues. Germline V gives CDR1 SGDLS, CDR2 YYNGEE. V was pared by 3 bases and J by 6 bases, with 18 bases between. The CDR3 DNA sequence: TGTGCCAGCAGCGGAGGCTGGGCGGGGACGGCTGAAGCTTTCTTT. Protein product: CASSGGWAGTAEAFF.

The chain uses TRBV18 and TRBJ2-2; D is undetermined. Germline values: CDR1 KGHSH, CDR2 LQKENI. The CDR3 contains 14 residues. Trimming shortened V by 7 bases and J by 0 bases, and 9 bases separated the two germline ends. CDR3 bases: TGTGCCAGCTGTTGGCAGGCGAACACCGGGGAGCTGTTTTTT. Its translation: CASCWQANTGELFF.

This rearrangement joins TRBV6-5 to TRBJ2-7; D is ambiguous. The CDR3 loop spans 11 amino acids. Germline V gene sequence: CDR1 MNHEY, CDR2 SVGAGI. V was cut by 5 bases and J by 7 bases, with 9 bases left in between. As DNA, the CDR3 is TGTGCCAGCAGTAATAGAGCTGAGCAGTACTTC. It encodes CASSNRAEQYF.

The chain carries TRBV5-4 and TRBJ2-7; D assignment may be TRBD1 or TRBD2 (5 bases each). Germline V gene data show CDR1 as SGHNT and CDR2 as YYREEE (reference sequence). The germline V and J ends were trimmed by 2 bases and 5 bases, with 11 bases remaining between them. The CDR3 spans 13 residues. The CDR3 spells CASSFSGGDEQYF. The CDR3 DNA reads TGTGCCAGCAGCTTCTCTGGGGGAGACGAGCAGTACTTC.